The following is a T cell receptor (beta chain) sequence with its context. This sample was taken from a study of patients and donors after allogeneic stem cell transplantation. From the RT-PCR reads, TCRdb called clonotypes with MiXCR, one entry per CDR3 protein. The table has approximately 410,000 distinct CDR3 sequences, 16% seen once. This CDR3 is built from 15 residues. With 2 bases removed from V and 3 bases from J, the gap between germline ends came to 11 bases. CDR1 is SGDLS and CDR2 is YYNGEE in the germline V gene. J is TRBJ2-2 and V is TRBV9, with D perhaps matching TRBD1 or TRBD2 (5 bases each). This sequence originates from a human donor who was either an allogeneic HSCT recipient or a stem cell or donor lymphocyte infusion donor (not recorded which). It is not recorded whose cells these are; they may come from a transplant donor. Sequenced sample: blood, either unsorted or a sorted T cell fraction (not recorded which). In DNA form, the CDR3 reads TGTGCCAGCAGCGTCGGGACGGCACACACCGGGGAGCTGTTTTTT. It translates to CASSVGTAHTGELFF.